The clone carrying this TCR beta chain was observed many times. Its antigen is undetermined. The CDR3 totals 13 residues. CDR1 is SGHTA, CDR2 FQGNSA, per germline. The V gene end was trimmed by 4 bases and the J gene end by 7 bases; junction bases not matched to a gene: 4. TCRdb redid the calling of the reads with MiXCR, one entry per CDR3 protein. The table includes approximately 400,000 distinct CDR3 sequences, 30% to 40% detected once. The entry originates in a study of T cell repertoires in cytomegalovirus infection. Study summary: In public TCR beta signatures, there were indications of both CMV infection and matching HLA type. Notes on the study in general: It was HLA-C-restricted CMV-specific TCR beta clonotypes that dominated the response ex vivo. CMV carriers with the relevant HLA were identified by cumulative public TCR beta family frequency.

Sequencing was carried out using PBMCs. This TCR was recovered from a human donor in good health (CMV status not recorded). Some clones in this sample may be carry-over from other donors' samples. V is TRBV7-2 and J is TRBJ2-1; TRBD2 agrees at 7 bases. The CDR3 DNA is TGTGCCAGCAGCTCACTGCGGGGGAATGAGCAGTTCTTC. This sequence encodes CASSSLRGNEQFF.